Below are 10 T cell receptor beta chains sequenced from a single sample in a study of T cells in Graves' hyperthyroidism and ophthalmopathy. RNA transcripts served as the template for amplifying TCR beta CDR3 regions. When the TCR CDR3 underwent first-round RT-PCR, the HTBI primer set was used. From the multiplex PCR reads, TCRdb called clonotypes with MiXCR, one entry per CDR3 protein. The sample has approximately 370,000 distinct CDR3 sequences; approximately 18% are singletons. Sequencing input: blood. These receptor sequences come from a woman between 25 and 40 years old with Graves' hyperthyroidism that later progressed to Graves' ophthalmopathy.

The CDR3 loop reads CANRGQGVTDTQYF. CDR3 DNA: TGTGCCAACAGAGGACAGGGGGTAACAGATACGCAGTATTTT. This sequence joins TRBV6-1 and TRBJ2-3; 10 bases map to TRBD1. The CDR3 runs 14 residues. Germline CDR1 is MNHNS and CDR2 is SASEGT. The J segment lost 3 bases and the V segment lost 10 bases, leaving 7 bases of the junction unmatched.

This clonotype showed up many times. The chain employs TRBV15 and TRBJ2-3; TRBD1 is a possible D gene (6 bases). The V end was cut by 3 bases, the J end by 2 bases, with 12 bases between. The germline CDR1 and CDR2 sequences are LNHNV and YYDKDF (reference sequence). This CDR3 spans 15 amino acids. Here the CDR3 DNA reads TGTGCCACCAGCAGCAACAGGGAAACCACAGATACGCAGTATTTT. Translation: CATSSNRETTDTQYF.

At least ten counts were recorded for this clonotype. The CDR3 DNA sequence: TGTGCCAGCAGCCGGGGGACAGTCTACGAGCAGTACTTC. It encodes CASSRGTVYEQYF. The chain joins TRBV3-1 to TRBJ2-7, with 7 bases that match TRBD1. CDR1 and CDR2 (germline): LGHDT, YNNKEL (reference sequence). Trimming cost V 4 bases and J 3 bases; bases outside gene matches: 3. CDR3 length: 13 amino acids.

V gene TRBV10-3 combines with J gene TRBJ1-4; TRBD1 might be the D (6 bases). V lost 3 bases and J 8 bases, leaving 16 bases between the germline ends. CDR3 length equals 15 residues. CDR1 is ENHRY, CDR2 SYGVKD, per germline. The CDR3 bases are TGTGCCATCAGTGATTACGACAGGAGCGGGGAAAAACTGTTTTTT. Residues: CAISDYDRSGEKLFF.

This clonotype showed up many times. The chain couples TRBV6-1 to TRBJ1-3; D gene uncertain. The CDR3 runs to 14 residues. V gave up 5 bases and J gave up 1 base, with 9 bases separating them. CDR1 is MNHNS, CDR2 SASEGT, per germline. The CDR3 DNA reads TGTGCCAGCAGTCGGTTTGCGTCTGGAAACACCATATATTTT. It translates to CASSRFASGNTIYF.

In its sample, this clonotype was seen many times. The chain employs TRBV12-3 or TRBV12-4 and TRBJ1-2, with D perhaps TRBD1 (5 bases). The CDR3 consists of 12 residues. V was trimmed by 10 bases and J by 4 bases, leaving 13 bases between them. CDR3 residues: CAIWRQGYGYTF. CDR3 nucleotides: TGTGCCATCTGGCGGCAGGGCTATGGCTACACCTTC.

This clonotype was picked up many times. The J gene is TRBJ2-1, the V gene TRBV20-1; D is uncertain. CDR1 is DFQATT, CDR2 SNEGSKA, per germline (reference sequence). The V end was cut by 3 bases, the J end by 8 bases, with 17 bases between. The CDR3 has 14 residues. CDR3 DNA sequence: TGCAGTGCTAGGGGCACGGCGCATCGCGATGAGCAGTTCTTC. As protein: CSARGTAHRDEQFF.

V gene TRBV4-2 combines with J gene TRBJ2-7; D gene uncertain. The length of the CDR3 is 15 residues. Trimming took 0 bases from V and 0 from J, leaving 9 bases between them. Looked up from germline, CDR1 is LGHNA and CDR2 is YNFKEQ. The CDR3: CASSQEMVPSYEQYF. The CDR3 DNA reads TGTGCCAGCAGCCAAGAGATGGTTCCCTCCTACGAGCAGTACTTC.

The chain links TRBV27 to TRBJ2-2; unclear D gene. Trimming left V 0 bases short and J 1 base short, with 12 bases between. CDR1 is MNHEY, CDR2 SMNVEV, per germline (reference sequence). This CDR3 has 17 residues. The CDR3 DNA sequence: TGTGCCAGCAGTTTATCGGTTCCTCCGAGGAACACCGGGGAGCTGTTTTTT. It encodes CASSLSVPPRNTGELFF.

This clonotype has a count of ten or more. The chain employs TRBV28 and TRBJ1-1; D not resolved. Germline CDR1 reads MDHEN; CDR2 reads SYDVKM. Trimming removed 2 bases at V and 0 bases at J, with 13 bases between. This CDR3 has 16 amino acids. CDR3 DNA: TGTGCCAGCAGTTTAAGTATGGGTCCCTTGAACACTGAAGCTTTCTTT. Translating gives CASSLSMGPLNTEAFF.